A selection of T cell receptor beta chains follows, all from one sample in a study of graft-versus-host responses after intestinal transplantation. What these receptors recognize is not known. Profiling relied on immunoSEQ multiplex PCR, and the TCRdb table lists in-frame clones only, not all of them. The sample includes 100,000 to 120,000 clones, around 95% of them seen just once. Material: unstimulated CD8+ T cells sorted from spleen or lymph node cells, obtained before intestinal transplant. The receptors here all came from a human donor who received an intestinal transplant. Each CDR3 is given with its conserved first and last residue. Fields, in order: clone size, D gene, J gene, V gene, CDR3 DNA, CDR3 protein. A D gene is named only where the DNA matches it firmly. A row's size may be missing; if present it is once, few, many or a size class.

NA | NA | TRBJ2-7 | TRBV5-5 | TGTGCCAGCAGCTTGGCTACAGGACCCTACGAGCAGTACTTC | CASSLATGPYEQYF
few | NA | TRBJ1-5 | TRBV4-1 | TGCGCCAGCAGCCCAGGTGGCAGCAGCAATCAGCCCCAGCATTTT | CASSPGGSSNQPQHF
once | TRBD2 | TRBJ2-7 | TRBV4-2 | TGTGCCAGCAGCCAAGAAACTAGCGGGAGTCCTTTTTACGAGCAGTACTTC | CASSQETSGSPFYEQYF
once | NA | TRBJ2-1 | TRBV28 | TGTGCCAGCAGCCCGGGGGCGGGTGAGCAGTTCTTC | CASSPGAGEQFF
NA | NA | TRBJ2-2 | TRBV7-3 | TGTGCCAGCAGCTTAACGGGAGGCACCGGGGAGCTGTTTTTT | CASSLTGGTGELFF
NA | NA | TRBJ1-1 | TRBV23-1 | TGCGCCAGCAGTCAATTTGCCGTCCGCACTGAAGCTTTCTTT | CASSQFAVRTEAFF
NA | NA | TRBJ1-4 | TRBV7-9 | TGTGCCAGCAGCTTAGTCGGGGAGGAAAATGAAAAACTGTTTTTT | CASSLVGEENEKLFF
NA | NA | TRBJ2-4 | TRBV2 | TGTGCCAGCAGTGAAGCGGGGTCGGCAGCCAAAAACATTCAGTACTTC | CASSEAGSAAKNIQYF
NA | TRBD1 | TRBJ2-7 | TRBV7-9 | TGTGCCAGCAGCTACCTAAGACAGGGGGCGGGCGAGCAGTACTTC | CASSYLRQGAGEQYF
NA | TRBD1 | TRBJ2-7 | TRBV6-1 | TGTGCCAGCACTGACAGGGCGAGCTCCTACGAGCAGTACTTC | CASTDRASSYEQYF
once | TRBD2 | TRBJ2-5 | TRBV2 | TGTGCCAGCAGTGAAGTAGGGACTAGCGGGGGCCAAGAGACCCAGTACTTC | CASSEVGTSGGQETQYF